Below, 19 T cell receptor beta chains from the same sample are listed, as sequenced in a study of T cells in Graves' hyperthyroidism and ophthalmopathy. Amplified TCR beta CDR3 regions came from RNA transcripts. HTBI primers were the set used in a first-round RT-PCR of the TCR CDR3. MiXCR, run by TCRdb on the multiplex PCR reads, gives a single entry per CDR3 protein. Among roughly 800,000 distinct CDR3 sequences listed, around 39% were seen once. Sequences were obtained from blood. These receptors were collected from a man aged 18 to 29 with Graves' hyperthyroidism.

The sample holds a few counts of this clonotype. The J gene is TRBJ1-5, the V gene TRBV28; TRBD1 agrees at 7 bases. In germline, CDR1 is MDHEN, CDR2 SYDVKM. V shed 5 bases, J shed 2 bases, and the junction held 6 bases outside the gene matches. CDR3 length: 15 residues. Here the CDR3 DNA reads TGTGCCAGCAGTCAGCAGGGGGGTGGCAATCAGCCCCAGCATTTT. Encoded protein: CASSQQGGGNQPQHF.

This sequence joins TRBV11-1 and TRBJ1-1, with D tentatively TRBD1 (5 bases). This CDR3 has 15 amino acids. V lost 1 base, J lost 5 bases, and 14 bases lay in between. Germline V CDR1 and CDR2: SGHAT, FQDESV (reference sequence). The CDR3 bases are TGTGCCAGCAGCTTAGGAGGGAGTGGGGGAACTGAAGCTTTCTTT. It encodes CASSLGGSGGTEAFF. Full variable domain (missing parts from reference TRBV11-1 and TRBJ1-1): EAEVAQSPRYKITEKSQAVAFWCDPISGHATLYWYRQILGQGPELLVQFQDESVVDDSQLPKDRFSAERLKGVDSTLKIQPAELGDSAMYLCASSLGGSGGTEAFFGQGTRLTVV.

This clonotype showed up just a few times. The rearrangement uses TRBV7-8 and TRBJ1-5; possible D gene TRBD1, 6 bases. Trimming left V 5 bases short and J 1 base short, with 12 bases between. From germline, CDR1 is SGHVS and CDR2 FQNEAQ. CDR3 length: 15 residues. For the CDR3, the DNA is TGTGCCAGCAGCCCCTCGGGGGCGAGCAATCAGCCCCAGCATTTT. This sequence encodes CASSPSGASNQPQHF.

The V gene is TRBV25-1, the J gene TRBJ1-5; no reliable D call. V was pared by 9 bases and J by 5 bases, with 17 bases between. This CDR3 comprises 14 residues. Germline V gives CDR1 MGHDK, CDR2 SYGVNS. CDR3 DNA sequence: TGTGCCAGTTTAGCCGGCCAAGGAGATCAGCCCCAGCATTTT. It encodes CASLAGQGDQPQHF.

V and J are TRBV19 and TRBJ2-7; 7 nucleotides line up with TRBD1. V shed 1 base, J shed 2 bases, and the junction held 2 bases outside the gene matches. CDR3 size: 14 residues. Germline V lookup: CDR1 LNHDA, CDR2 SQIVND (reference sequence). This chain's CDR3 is CASSIVGTAYEQYF. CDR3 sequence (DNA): TGTGCCAGTAGTATAGTAGGGACAGCCTACGAGCAGTACTTC.

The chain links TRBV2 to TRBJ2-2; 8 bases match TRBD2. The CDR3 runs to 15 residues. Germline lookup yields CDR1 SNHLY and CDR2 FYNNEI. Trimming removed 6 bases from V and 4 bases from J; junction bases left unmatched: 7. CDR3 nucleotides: TGTGCCAGCAGCGCCCCCGGACTAGCCACCGGGGAGCTGTTTTTT. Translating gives CASSAPGLATGELFF. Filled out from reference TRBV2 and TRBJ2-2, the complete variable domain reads EPEVTQTPSHQVTQMGQEVILRCVPISNHLYFYWYRQILGQKVEFLVSFYNNEISEKSEIFDDQFSVERPDGSNFTLKIRSTKLEDSAMYFCASSAPGLATGELFFGEGSRLTVL.

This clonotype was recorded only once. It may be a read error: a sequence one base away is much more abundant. The chain's CDR3 is CAVSPGSYGDEQYF. The CDR3 DNA follows: TGTGCCGTCAGTCCCGGGAGTTACGGCGACGAGCAGTACTTC. The V and J genes are TRBV10-3 and TRBJ2-7, with D tentatively TRBD2 (6 bases). Germline V gives CDR1 ENHRY, CDR2 SYGVKD. This CDR3 is 14 amino acids long.

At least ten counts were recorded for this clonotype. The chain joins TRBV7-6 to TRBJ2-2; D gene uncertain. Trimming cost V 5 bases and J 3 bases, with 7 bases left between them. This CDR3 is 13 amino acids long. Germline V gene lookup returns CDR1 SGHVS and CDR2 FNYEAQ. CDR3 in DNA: TGTGCCAGCAGCGTCGGTTACACCGGGGAGCTGTTTTTT. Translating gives CASSVGYTGELFF.

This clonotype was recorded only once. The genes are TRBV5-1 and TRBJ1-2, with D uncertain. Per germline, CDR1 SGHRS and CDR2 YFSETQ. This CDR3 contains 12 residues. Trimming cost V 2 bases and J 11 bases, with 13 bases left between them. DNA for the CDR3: TGCGCCAGCAGCTTTGTAGCGGGAGGATACACCTTC. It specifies CASSFVAGGYTF.

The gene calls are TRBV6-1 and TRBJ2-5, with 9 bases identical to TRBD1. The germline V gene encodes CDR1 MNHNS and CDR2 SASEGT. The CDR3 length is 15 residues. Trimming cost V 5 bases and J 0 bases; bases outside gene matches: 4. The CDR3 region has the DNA TGTGCCAGCAGTACGGGACAGGGCTACCAAGAGACCCAGTACTTC. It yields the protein CASSTGQGYQETQYF.

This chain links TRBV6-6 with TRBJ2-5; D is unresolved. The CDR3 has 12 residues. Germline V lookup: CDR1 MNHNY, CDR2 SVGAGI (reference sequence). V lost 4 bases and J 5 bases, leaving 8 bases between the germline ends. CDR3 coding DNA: TGTGCCAGCAGTTTACCTACGGAGACCCAGTACTTC. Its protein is CASSLPTETQYF.

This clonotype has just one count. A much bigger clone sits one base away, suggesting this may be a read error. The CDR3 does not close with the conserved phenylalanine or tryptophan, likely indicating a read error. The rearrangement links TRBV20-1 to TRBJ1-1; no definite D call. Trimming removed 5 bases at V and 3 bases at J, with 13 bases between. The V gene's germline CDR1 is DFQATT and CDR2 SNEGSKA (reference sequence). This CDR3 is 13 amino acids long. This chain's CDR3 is CSAYDPPDTEAFL. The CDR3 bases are TGCAGTGCTTATGACCCCCCGGACACTGAAGCTTTCCTT.

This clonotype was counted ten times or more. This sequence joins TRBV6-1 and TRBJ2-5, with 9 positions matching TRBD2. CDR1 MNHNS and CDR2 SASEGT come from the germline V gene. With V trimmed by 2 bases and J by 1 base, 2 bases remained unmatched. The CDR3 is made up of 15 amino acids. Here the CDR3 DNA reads TGTGCCAGCAGTGAATGGCGGGGGGGCCAAGAGACCCAGTACTTC. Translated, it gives CASSEWRGGQETQYF.

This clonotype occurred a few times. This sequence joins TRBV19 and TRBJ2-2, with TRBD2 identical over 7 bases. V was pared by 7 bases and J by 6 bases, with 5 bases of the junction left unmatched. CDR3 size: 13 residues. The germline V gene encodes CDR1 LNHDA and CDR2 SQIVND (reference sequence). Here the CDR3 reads CASTREWAGELFF. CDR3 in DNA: TGTGCCAGTACGCGGGAGTGGGCCGGGGAGCTGTTTTTT.

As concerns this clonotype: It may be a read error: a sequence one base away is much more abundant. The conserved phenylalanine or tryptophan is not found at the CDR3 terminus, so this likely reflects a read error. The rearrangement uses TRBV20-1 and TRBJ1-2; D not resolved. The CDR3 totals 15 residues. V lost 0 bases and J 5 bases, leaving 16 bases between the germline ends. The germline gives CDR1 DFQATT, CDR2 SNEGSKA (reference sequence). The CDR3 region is CSARDLSFSVYGYTL. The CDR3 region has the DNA TGCAGTGCTAGAGATCTGAGTTTTTCAGTTTATGGCTACACCCTC.

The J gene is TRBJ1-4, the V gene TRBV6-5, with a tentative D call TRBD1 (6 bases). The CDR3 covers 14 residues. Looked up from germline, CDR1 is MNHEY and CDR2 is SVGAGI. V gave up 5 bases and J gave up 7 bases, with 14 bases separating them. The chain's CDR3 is CASSPQGIGEKLFF. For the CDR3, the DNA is TGTGCCAGCAGTCCACAGGGAATCGGTGAAAAACTGTTTTTT.

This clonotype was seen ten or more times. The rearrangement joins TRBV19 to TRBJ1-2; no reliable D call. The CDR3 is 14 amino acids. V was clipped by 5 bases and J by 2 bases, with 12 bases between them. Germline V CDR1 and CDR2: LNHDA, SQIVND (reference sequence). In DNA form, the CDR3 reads TGTGCCAGTAGTGGGGAAGCTCTCAACTATGGCTACACCTTC. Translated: CASSGEALNYGYTF.

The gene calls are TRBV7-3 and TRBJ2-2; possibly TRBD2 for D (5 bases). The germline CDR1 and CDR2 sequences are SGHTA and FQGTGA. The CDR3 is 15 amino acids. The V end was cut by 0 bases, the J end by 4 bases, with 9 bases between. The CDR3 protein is CASSLTSAVTGELFF. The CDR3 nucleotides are TGTGCCAGCAGCTTAACTAGCGCGGTCACCGGGGAGCTGTTTTTT.

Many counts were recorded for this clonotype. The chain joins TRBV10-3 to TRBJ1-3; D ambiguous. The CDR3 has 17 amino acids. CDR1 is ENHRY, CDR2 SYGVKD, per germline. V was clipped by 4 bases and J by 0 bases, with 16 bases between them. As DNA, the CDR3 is TGTGCCATCAGTGCCGTAAGAACTGACCTCTCTGGAAACACCATATATTTT. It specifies CAISAVRTDLSGNTIYF.